This T cell receptor (beta chain) was retrieved from a study of blood T cell repertoires in COVID-19. At the level of the study: Whether acute or convalescent, the COVID-19 samples came from the United States, Italy and Spain. PBMCs, B-cell-depleted T cells, or T cells were the source of the cDNA or gDNA that made up the material.

Per the germline V gene, CDR1 is SGHDT and CDR2 is YYEEEE. The CDR3 has 17 amino acids. After removal of 4 bases from V and 5 bases from J, the junction contained 15 bases not matched to a gene. How the authors handled the data: From reference gene primer amplification, estimates of nucleated cell counts were derived. The repertoire was sequenced with immunoSEQ multiplex PCR; TCRdb's copy has only in-frame clones and lacks some. D and trimming were read from the DNA, whereas the V and J calls and clone size are those reported in that table. The sample contains about 180,000 clones, approximately 83% of which appear only once.

The sequence came from a man in his sixties with acute or convalescent COVID-19. This chain uses TRBV5-6 with TRBJ2-3, with TRBD1 matching 8 bases. Sample: peripheral blood. CDR3 DNA: TGTGCCAGCAGCCACCTTCTCCAGGGGGCGACGAGAGATACGCAGTATTTT. Protein sequence: CASSHLLQGATRDTQYF.